The sequence of this TCR beta chain was determined in a study of shared clonotypes between healthy human individuals. Across the whole study: Each donor contributed plates that comprised three CD4 naive, three CD4 memory, two CD8 naive and one CD8 memory.

Study conclusions and caveats: Rarefaction indicated that sorted-subset sequencing remained incomplete although depth was large.

The CDR3 totals 13 residues. Trimming took off 1 base at V and 5 bases at J, with 7 bases between the two ends. Germline V gene sequence: CDR1 SGHNT, CDR2 YYREEE (reference sequence). As to this clone: The antigen remains undetermined.

In replicate PCRs of sorted subsets, roughly 210 ng DNA, approximately 28,000 T cell genomes, was used. Profiling relied on immunoSEQ multiplex PCR, and the TCRdb table lists in-frame clones only, not all of them. The repertoire holds about 1,900,000 clones, just under 95% seen once, with 1% to 1.5% in the top ten. Only CD45RO-negative cells positively selected for CCR7 counted as naive CD8 cells, so terminally differentiated effector memory CD45RA+ cells were excluded. Source material: naive CD8+ T cells sorted from blood. The chain recombines TRBV5-4 with TRBJ2-4, with D maybe TRBD2 (5 bases). The origin of this receptor is a man between 18 and 35 years old in good health. The CDR3 nucleotides read TGTGCCAGCAGCTTGTACGGGGAAAACATTCAGTACTTC. Protein: CASSLYGENIQYF.